What follows is one TCR beta chain and its context. Its antigen is as yet unknown. Germline CDR1 reads SGHTA; CDR2 reads FQGNSA. V shed 5 bases and J 5 bases; nucleotides not matched to a gene: 6. The CDR3 spans 15 residues. 13 Jbeta primers and 60 Vbeta primers were used for the PCR. In the authors' workflow: About 88 million unique TCR beta chains, about 11 million of them shared, were counted by a later analysis. Data came from immunoSEQ multiplex PCR; TCRdb stores just in-frame clones and leaves some out. The V and J calls and clone size come from that table; D and trimming were worked out from the DNA. The data contain about 170,000 clones, 70% to 90% of them singletons. These data come from a study of cytomegalovirus exposure and HLA in healthy donors. The study, taken as a whole, reports: It was likely that a cluster of highly shared sequence variants was a sequencing artifact. The study listed under 200 cytomegalovirus-associated TCR beta chains. In a later analysis, TCR beta V- and J-gene trimming showed a link to a missense DCLRE1C variant.

The V and J genes are TRBV7-2 and TRBJ2-7; 13 nucleotides match TRBD2. Sequencing was done on a sample of PBMCs. This TCR was recovered from a man aged 25-45 years in good health and CMV-seropositive. The CDR3 here is CASSRTSGSVDEQYF. The CDR3 DNA reads as TGTGCCAGCAGCCGGACTAGCGGGAGTGTCGACGAGCAGTACTTC.